The 24 T cell receptor beta chains listed next were all sequenced from one sample in a study of T cells in Graves' hyperthyroidism and ophthalmopathy. From RNA transcripts, TCR beta CDR3 regions were amplified. During a first-round RT-PCR of the TCR CDR3, the HTBI primer set was used. TCRdb passed the multiplex PCR reads through MiXCR, listing each CDR3 protein once. Here the sample spans some 560,000 distinct CDR3 sequences, about 15% being singletons. What was sequenced was blood. These receptors came from a woman in her thirties or forties with Graves' hyperthyroidism.

This clonotype was recorded many times. The V and J genes are TRBV20-1 and TRBJ2-7; 10 bases map to TRBD2. The CDR3 has 14 amino acids. Germline CDR1 is DFQATT and CDR2 is SNEGSKA (reference sequence). Trimming at V came to 2 bases and at J to 7 bases, leaving 8 bases not matched to a gene. The CDR3 spells CSARSLAGVKEQYF. The CDR3, as DNA: TGCAGTGCTAGAAGTCTAGCGGGAGTGAAAGAGCAGTACTTC.

This clonotype was detected ten times or more. The chain links TRBV3-1 to TRBJ2-1, with D uncertain. V lost 1 base to trimming and J lost 7 bases, with 5 bases between them. Germline values: CDR1 LGHDT, CDR2 YNNKEL (reference sequence). The CDR3 is made up of 12 amino acids. As DNA, the CDR3 is TGTGCCAGCAGCCAAGTAGGGAATGAGCAGTTCTTC. Translating gives CASSQVGNEQFF.

This clonotype was detected ten times or more. This rearrangement joins TRBV30 to TRBJ2-7, with 9 positions matching TRBD1. The CDR3 spans 15 residues. J gave up 1 base and V 2 bases, and 6 bases lay outside the gene matches. The germline CDR1 and CDR2 sequences are GTSNPN and SVGIG (reference sequence). The CDR3 reads CAWSSVGQGSYEQYF. The CDR3 DNA follows: TGTGCCTGGAGTTCGGTTGGACAGGGGTCCTACGAGCAGTACTTC. The full variable domain, rest sourced from reference TRBV30 and TRBJ2-7, is SQTIHQWPATLVQPVGSPLSLECTVEGTSNPNLYWYRQAAGRGLQLLFYSVGIGQISSEVPQNLSASRPQDRQFILSSKKLLLSDSGFYLCAWSSVGQGSYEQYFGPGTRLTVT.

To note about this clonotype: A read error may account for a junction end that differs from germline. This rearrangement joins TRBV5-1 to TRBJ2-2, with D tentatively TRBD2 (6 bases). The CDR3 is 14 residues long. The V gene's germline CDR1 is SGHRS and CDR2 YFSETQ. The CDR3 region is CASSCREHTGELFF. DNA for the CDR3: TGTGCCAGCAGCTGCCGGGAGCACACCGGGGAGCTGTTTTTT.

This clonotype was counted many times. The chain has TRBV27 and TRBJ2-3; TRBD2 aligns across 9 bases. V shed 5 bases, J shed 0 bases, and the junction held 15 bases outside the gene matches. Germline values: CDR1 MNHEY, CDR2 SMNVEV (reference sequence). The CDR3 runs to 19 residues. The CDR3 DNA sequence: TGTGCCAGCAGTCCACCCGGGACTAGCTCTCTATTAAGCACAGATACGCAGTATTTT. It specifies CASSPPGTSSLLSTDTQYF.

This clonotype came up many times. J is TRBJ1-1 and V is TRBV28; 8 bases match TRBD1. CDR1 is MDHEN, CDR2 SYDVKM, per germline. Trimming at V came to 8 bases and at J to 1 base, leaving 6 bases not matched to a gene. This CDR3 spans 14 amino acids. CDR3 in DNA: TGTGCCAGCGGGACAGGAACTGGGAACACTGAAGCTTTCTTT. Translation gives CASGTGTGNTEAFF.

J is TRBJ1-5 and V is TRBV5-1, with a possible D match to TRBD1 (5 bases). This CDR3 contains 19 residues. The germline V gene has CDR1 SGHRS and CDR2 YFSETQ. V gave up 4 bases and J gave up 2 bases, with 25 bases separating them. DNA for the CDR3: TGCGCCAGCAGCCCCGGGCTCCAGGGTGGTGATTTGGGCAATCAGCCCCAGCATTTT. Translation: CASSPGLQGGDLGNQPQHF.

There are a few counts of this clonotype. The chain carries TRBV6-2 or TRBV6-3 and TRBJ2-1, with D possibly matching TRBD1 (6 bases). CDR3 size: 15 residues. Germline V lookup: CDR1 MNHEY, CDR2 SVGEGT. V was cut by 7 bases and J by 5 bases, with 18 bases left in between. CDR3 in amino acids: CASKFRAGEHNEQFF. The CDR3 DNA reads TGTGCCAGCAAATTCAGAGCAGGGGAGCACAATGAGCAGTTCTTC.

The table lists this clonotype with a few counts. The rearrangement uses TRBV30 and TRBJ1-1; D is perhaps TRBD1 (6 bases). The CDR3 consists of 13 residues. Per germline, CDR1 GTSNPN and CDR2 SVGIG (reference sequence). V lost 8 bases, J lost 5 bases, and 18 bases lay in between. The CDR3 spells CALHRGGRTEAFF. DNA for the CDR3: TGTGCCCTTCATAGGGGGGGGCGGACTGAAGCTTTCTTT.

This clonotype was counted a few times. This chain joins TRBV10-2 and TRBJ2-1; the match to TRBD2 covers 10 bases. The germline V gene encodes CDR1 WSHSY and CDR2 SAAADI. The V segment lost 0 bases and the J segment 0 bases; nucleotides outside the gene matches: 14. The length of the CDR3 is 21 residues. CDR3 sequence: CASSESGKRTSGKSSYNEQFF. The CDR3 coding sequence is TGCGCCAGCAGTGAGTCCGGGAAGAGGACTAGCGGAAAGAGCTCCTACAATGAGCAGTTCTTC.

The sample holds a few counts of this clonotype. The V and J genes are TRBV3-1 and TRBJ2-2, with D unresolved. CDR1 is LGHDT, CDR2 YNNKEL, per germline (reference sequence). Trimming cost V 6 bases and J 6 bases, with 23 bases left between them. This CDR3 has 17 residues. For the CDR3, the DNA is TGTGCCAGCAGTCGATCCCCACCAGACGTAAAGGCCGGGGAGCTGTTTTTT. Its translation is CASSRSPPDVKAGELFF.

Concerning this clonotype: This may stem from a read error, because a much larger clone lies one nucleotide away. This chain uses TRBV3-1 with TRBJ2-3; D uncertain. This CDR3 spans 17 amino acids. The V gene's germline CDR1 is LGHDT and CDR2 YNNKEL (reference sequence). The CDR3 region has the DNA TGTGTCAGCAGCCAAGATAAGCCAACCCTTAGCACAGATACGCAGTATTTT. Translation: CVSSQDKPTLSTDTQYF.

This clonotype was observed a handful of times. The chain joins TRBV6-1 to TRBJ2-7, with 8 bases that match TRBD1. This CDR3 is built from 14 residues. Germline V gene data show CDR1 as MNHNS and CDR2 as SASEGT. Unmatched junction bases numbered 9, after V lost 6 bases and J lost 5 bases. The CDR3 DNA follows: TGTGCCAGCAGCTCACAGGACAGGGTCCACGAGCAGTACTTC. It translates to CASSSQDRVHEQYF.

This clonotype was counted only a few times. This may be a read error: a much more frequent sequence differs by one nucleotide. The chain has TRBV28 and TRBJ1-1; D perhaps matches TRBD1 (5 bases). CDR1 is MDHEN and CDR2 is SYDVKM in the germline V gene. This CDR3 is 15 amino acids long. The V gene lost 2 bases and the J gene lost 1 base, with 11 bases spanning the gap. CDR3 nucleotide sequence: TGTGCCAGCAGTTTAAAAGGGGACTCGAACACTGAAGCTTTCTTT. As protein: CASSLKGDSNTEAFF.

V is TRBV19 and J is TRBJ2-1, with 9 bases lining up with TRBD2. Germline loops: CDR1 LNHDA, CDR2 SQIVND (reference sequence). J lost 6 bases, V lost 2 bases, and 11 bases had no gene match. The CDR3 totals 17 residues. CDR3 nucleotides: TGTGCCAGTAGTATAAGGATTGCGGGAGGGCCAAGCAATGAGCAGTTCTTC. It specifies CASSIRIAGGPSNEQFF. The full variable domain, its missing parts supplied by reference TRBV19 and TRBJ2-1, is DGGITQSPKYLFRKEGQNVTLSCEQNLNHDAMYWYRQDPGQGLRLIYYSQIVNDFQKGDIAEGYSVSREKKESFPLTVTSAQKNPTAFYLCASSIRIAGGPSNEQFFGPGTRLTVL.

The chain couples TRBV7-3 to TRBJ2-5; no clear D gene. The V gene's germline CDR1 is SGHTA and CDR2 FQGTGA. V gave up 5 bases and J gave up 1 base, with 8 bases separating them. The CDR3 length is 13 residues. CDR3 coding DNA: TGTGCCAGCAGCCAAATGGCCCAAGAGACCCAGTACTTC. Translated, it gives CASSQMAQETQYF.

CDR3 protein: CASSVLAGGPQVGEQFF. CDR3 nucleotide sequence: TGTGCCAGTAGTGTACTAGCGGGAGGGCCACAGGTAGGGGAGCAGTTCTTC. This sequence joins TRBV19 and TRBJ2-1; 13 bases line up with TRBD2. V was pared by 5 bases and J by 10 bases, with 14 bases of the junction left unmatched. The CDR3 spans 17 residues. The germline gives CDR1 LNHDA, CDR2 SQIVND (reference sequence). The entire variable domain, with the rest obtained from reference TRBV19 and TRBJ2-1, is as follows: DGGITQSPKYLFRKEGQNVTLSCEQNLNHDAMYWYRQDPGQGLRLIYYSQIVNDFQKGDIAEGYSVSREKKESFPLTVTSAQKNPTAFYLCASSVLAGGPQVGEQFFGPGTRLTVL.

This clonotype came up many times. V usage is TRBV9 and J usage is TRBJ1-2, with a possible D match to TRBD1 (5 bases). Germline loops: CDR1 SGDLS, CDR2 YYNGEE. Trimming shortened V by 0 bases and J by 8 bases, and 8 bases separated the two germline ends. The CDR3 extends over 12 amino acids. CDR3 in DNA: TGTGCCAGCAGCGTAGCTGGGGGAGGCTACACCTTC. This encodes CASSVAGGGYTF. Supplemented by reference TRBV9 and TRBJ1-2, the full variable domain reads DSGVTQTPKHLITATGQRVTLRCSPRSGDLSVYWYQQSLDQGLQFLIQYYNGEERAKGNILERFSAQQFPDLHSELNLSSLELGDSALYFCASSVAGGGYTFGSGTRLTVV.

This clonotype turned up a few times. V and J are TRBV7-3 and TRBJ2-1, with TRBD1 matching 10 bases. Unmatched junction bases numbered 2, after V lost 5 bases and J lost 10 bases. Germline V CDR1 and CDR2: SGHTA, FQGTGA. CDR3 size: 12 residues. The CDR3 sequence is CASSPGQGEQFF. The CDR3, as DNA: TGTGCCAGCAGCCCGGGACAGGGGGAGCAGTTCTTC.

This clonotype was seen repeatedly, ten times or more. V and J are TRBV11-2 and TRBJ2-1; no definite D call. V was pared by 1 base and J by 3 bases, with 7 bases between. This CDR3 spans 14 amino acids. In germline, CDR1 is SGHAT, CDR2 FQNNGV. CDR3 loop: CASSLVQLYNEQFF. CDR3 coding DNA: TGTGCCAGCAGCTTAGTACAACTCTACAATGAGCAGTTCTTC.

This clonotype was seen a few times. This rearrangement joins TRBV30 to TRBJ2-2, with D possibly TRBD2 on 6 matching bases. Trimming pared 5 bases from V and 6 bases from J, leaving 16 bases between. The CDR3 covers 14 residues. The V gene's germline CDR1 is GTSNPN and CDR2 SVGIG (reference sequence). The DNA for the CDR3 is TGTGCCTGGGGTACGGGAGTTGAGGCCGGGGAGCTGTTTTTT. Protein: CAWGTGVEAGELFF.

The table lists this clonotype with many counts. The V call is TRBV3-1, the J call TRBJ2-1, with D unclear. Germline CDR1 is LGHDT and CDR2 is YNNKEL (reference sequence). The CDR3 sequence is 14 residues long. V gave up 4 bases and J gave up 5 bases, with 12 bases separating them. CDR3 nucleotide sequence: TGTGCCAGCAGCCTAAAGGGTAAGAACAATGAGCAGTTCTTC. This codes for CASSLKGKNNEQFF.

This clonotype showed up many times. The gene calls are TRBV28 and TRBJ2-2, with no clear D. The V gene's germline CDR1 is MDHEN and CDR2 SYDVKM. This CDR3 region has 12 residues. Trimming took 6 bases from V and 7 from J, leaving 9 bases between them. The CDR3 nucleotides read TGTGCCAGCAGGACGGTTGACGGGGAGCTGTTTTTT. It encodes CASRTVDGELFF.

This chain uses TRBV7-9 with TRBJ2-7, with 8 positions matching TRBD1. V was clipped by 3 bases and J by 7 bases; unmatched bases: 2. The CDR3 loop spans 12 amino acids. Per the germline V gene, CDR1 is SEHNR and CDR2 is FQNEAQ (reference sequence). CDR3 amino acids: CASSLGQEEQYF. The CDR3 region has the DNA TGTGCCAGCAGCTTGGGACAGGAAGAGCAGTACTTC.